Presented here are 26 T cell receptor beta chains from one specimen sequenced in a study of T cell clonality in common variable immunodeficiency. The method was immunoSEQ multiplex PCR; TCRdb's version includes in-frame clones alone and lacks a portion of them. The specimen gives 51,000 or so clones without singletons; the ten biggest hold around 2%. The sequencing sample was made of peripheral blood mononuclear cells. The receptors derive from a person aged 18-70 years in good health.

This clone occurred many times. The CDR3 end falls 3 residues outside the read, so it is completed with the germline J gene. J is TRBJ2-7 and V is TRBV10-3; the D gene is possibly TRBD2 (6 bases). Germline V gene sequence: CDR1 ENHRY, CDR2 SYGVKD. This CDR3 is built from 13 residues. V lost 8 bases and J lost 1, with 12 bases in between. The CDR3 DNA, read in part, is TGTGCCATCGCCAGGGAGGAATCCTACGAG. This gives the protein CAIAREESYE. In full, the CDR3 is CAIAREESYEQYF.

This clone was recorded many times. The observed sequence ends 3 residues before the CDR3 terminus, with the missing tail filled in from the germline J gene. This chain uses TRBV2 with TRBJ2-4; 10 nucleotides line up with TRBD2. Looked up from germline, CDR1 is SNHLY and CDR2 is FYNNEI. The ends lost 1 base at V and 8 bases at J; junction bases unmatched: 5. There are 15 residues in the CDR3. The sequenced CDR3 bases are TGTGCCAGCAGTGAAGGGCTAGCGGGAGCGTACATT. Its translation: CASSEGLAGAYI. The whole CDR3 protein is CASSEGLAGAYIQYF.

Many counts were recorded for this clone. The read ends 3 residues before the CDR3 terminus; that terminus is restored from the germline J gene. This chain connects TRBV5-5 to TRBJ2-5, with TRBD1 matching over 10 bases. Germline values: CDR1 SGHKS, CDR2 YYEKEE (reference sequence). The CDR3 has 15 amino acids. Trimming at V came to 4 bases and at J to 5 bases, leaving 8 bases not matched to a gene. The CDR3 sequence: CASSTKRTGGETQYF. The sequenced CDR3 bases are TGTGCCAGCAGCACAAAGAGGACAGGGGGGGAGACC.

This clone was detected ten times or more. The CDR3 end is not reached by the read, which stops 3 residues before it; the germline J gene fills it in. This chain connects TRBV7-9 to TRBJ2-1; D remains ambiguous. The CDR3 contains 14 residues. Between the trimmed V and J ends, which lost 1 base and 7 bases, there was a span of 11 bases. Germline CDR1 is SEHNR and CDR2 is FQNEAQ (reference sequence). The DNA read from the CDR3 is TGTGCCAGCAGCTTAGGGGCTGCCTTGAATGAG. This translates into CASSLGAALNE. The full CDR3 reads CASSLGAALNEQFF.

This clone appeared many times. Here the CDR3 reads CASSLQAAGYEQYF. The CDR3 bases that were read are TGTGCCAGCAGCTTACAAGCAGCGGGATACGAG. The chain carries TRBV7-2 and TRBJ2-7; 7 bases map to TRBD2. With the read ending 3 residues before the CDR3 end, the germline J gene is used to fill in that end. The CDR3 consists of 14 residues. Germline V gene sequence: CDR1 SGHTA, CDR2 FQGNSA. V shed 2 bases, J shed 4 bases, and the junction held 5 bases outside the gene matches. Together with reference TRBV7-2 and TRBJ2-7, the CDR3 gives the full variable domain: GAGVSQSPSNKVTEKGKDVELRCDPISGHTALYWYRQSLGQGLEFLIYFQGNSAPDKSGLPSDRFSAERTGGSVSTLTIQRTQQEDSAVYLCASSLQAAGYEQYFGPGTRLTVT.

This clone has at least ten counts. The read terminates 3 residues before the CDR3 end, so the remaining end is supplied by the germline J gene. This chain joins TRBV6-2 or TRBV6-3 and TRBJ2-1; 8 nucleotides line up with TRBD2. The CDR3 is 15 amino acids. The V gene end was trimmed by 8 bases and the J gene end by 8 bases; junction bases not matched to a gene: 14. CDR1 is MNHEY, CDR2 SVGEGT, per germline. The chain's CDR3 is CASREGSGNKDEQFF. The DNA read from the CDR3 is TGTGCCAGCCGAGAGGGTAGCGGGAATAAGGATGAG.

This clone has a count of ten or more. The read terminates 3 residues ahead of where the CDR3 ends, so the germline J gene completes it. This chain links TRBV19 with TRBJ1-5; D uncertain. The CDR3 runs 11 residues. CDR1 LNHDA and CDR2 SQIVND come from the germline V gene (reference sequence). The V end was cut by 5 bases, the J end by 6 bases, with 5 bases between. The CDR3 here is CASSRGQPQHF. CDR3 bases read: TGTGCCAGTAGTCGGGGTCAGCCC. Full variable domain (missing parts from reference TRBV19 and TRBJ1-5): DGGITQSPKYLFRKEGQNVTLSCEQNLNHDAMYWYRQDPGQGLRLIYYSQIVNDFQKGDIAEGYSVSREKKESFPLTVTSAQKNPTAFYLCASSRGQPQHFGDGTRLSIL.

There are many counts of this clone. The read finishes 3 residues shy of the CDR3 end, and the germline J gene is used to complete it. The gene calls are TRBV29-1 and TRBJ1-4; D not certain. This CDR3 contains 13 residues. Germline V gene sequence: CDR1 SQVTM, CDR2 ANQGSEA. With 1 base removed from V and 5 bases from J, the gap between germline ends came to 8 bases. CDR3 bases read: TGCAGCGTTGAAGTATCTCAGAATGAAAAA. It codes for CSVEVSQNEK. The entire CDR3 sequence reads CSVEVSQNEKLFF.

This clone came up many times. The read ends 3 residues before the CDR3 terminus; that terminus is restored from the germline J gene. V and J are TRBV29-1 and TRBJ2-7; 13 nucleotides align to TRBD2. Germline V gene lookup returns CDR1 SQVTM and CDR2 ANQGSEA. Unmatched junction bases numbered 8, after V lost 7 bases and J lost 2 bases. The CDR3 sequence is 15 residues long. The sequenced CDR3 bases are TGCAGCGCCCAGAAGGGACTAGCGGGGCCCTACGAG. The encoded protein is CSAQKGLAGPYE. The CDR3 as a whole reads CSAQKGLAGPYEQYF.

This clone was counted at least ten times. Read coverage stops 3 residues before the CDR3 terminus; the germline J gene supplies the remainder. The chain couples TRBV7-9 to TRBJ2-4; 7 bases are a match to TRBD1. CDR3 length: 11 amino acids. The germline V gene encodes CDR1 SEHNR and CDR2 FQNEAQ (reference sequence). This CDR3 is CASSPDRVQYF. The CDR3 bases that were read are TGTGCCAGCAGCCCCGACAGGGTT.

This clone was counted ten times or more. The read is 3 residues too short to cover the CDR3 end, so that end is filled in from the germline J gene. This chain links TRBV19 with TRBJ1-1, with a tentative D call TRBD1 (5 bases). Germline CDR1 is LNHDA and CDR2 is SQIVND (reference sequence). With 1 base removed from V and 3 bases from J, the gap between germline ends came to 9 bases. CDR3 length: 14 amino acids. This chain's CDR3 is CASSIGTSHTEAFF. The CDR3 DNA, read in part, is TGTGCCAGTAGTATAGGGACAAGTCACACTGAA. The full variable domain, its missing parts supplied by reference TRBV19 and TRBJ1-1, is DGGITQSPKYLFRKEGQNVTLSCEQNLNHDAMYWYRQDPGQGLRLIYYSQIVNDFQKGDIAEGYSVSREKKESFPLTVTSAQKNPTAFYLCASSIGTSHTEAFFGQGTRLTVV.

This clone was detected many times. The junction differs from germline at one of its ends, possibly a read error. The CDR3 extends 3 residues past the end of the read, so its final part is completed from the germline J gene. The rearrangement uses TRBV7-3 and TRBJ1-1; D gene uncertain. Germline lookup yields CDR1 SGHTA and CDR2 FQGTGA. CDR3 length equals 13 residues. CDR3 sequence reads: CASSLTAGSEAFF. CDR3 DNA, as far as it was read: TGTGCCAGCAGCTTAACGGCAGGTTCTGAG.

The DNA read from the CDR3 is TGCAGTGCCGGACTAGCGGGAGTCGTGGAGACG. Protein: CSAGLAGVVET. In full, the CDR3 is CSAGLAGVVETQYF. The V call is TRBV20-1, the J call TRBJ2-3; 13 nucleotides line up with TRBD2. From the germline J gene comes the end of the CDR3, since the read stops 3 residues before it. The CDR3 contains 14 residues. CDR1 is DFQATT, CDR2 SNEGSKA, per germline (reference sequence).

Many counts were recorded for this clone. The CDR3 is cut off 3 residues early in the read; its end comes from the germline J gene. The chain recombines TRBV7-2 with TRBJ1-2; D possibly corresponds to TRBD1 (5 bases). CDR3 length: 12 amino acids. The ends were cut back, 5 bases at V and 6 bases at J, with 10 bases in the middle. Germline CDR1 SGHTA, CDR2 FQGNSA. CDR3 bases read: TGTGCCAGCAGCCCAGAAGGGGATGGC. Its protein is CASSPEGDG. The full CDR3 protein reads CASSPEGDGYTF.

This clone was recorded at least ten times. The read stops 3 residues short of the end of the CDR3; the missing end is completed from the germline J gene. The V gene is TRBV2, the J gene TRBJ1-5, with 10 nucleotides matching TRBD1. J gave up 6 bases and V 4 bases, and 3 bases lay outside the gene matches. The CDR3 runs 14 residues. Germline CDR1 reads SNHLY; CDR2 reads FYNNEI. This CDR3 reads CASSVDRGSQPQHF. The sequenced part of the CDR3 DNA is TGTGCCAGCAGTGTGGACAGGGGGAGTCAGCCC.

This clone turned up a few times. The CDR3 end falls 3 residues outside the read, so it is completed with the germline J gene. V and J are TRBV11-2 and TRBJ2-7, with TRBD1 matching 8 bases. The CDR3 length is 14 residues. V shed 5 bases and J 3 bases; nucleotides not matched to a gene: 6. Germline assignment: CDR1 SGHAT and CDR2 FQNNGV. CDR3 DNA (partial): TGTGCCAGCAGCCCAGGACAGGGAGGCTACGAG. It codes for CASSPGQGGYE. The full-length CDR3 reads as CASSPGQGGYEQYF.

This clone was seen many times. The CDR3 is cut off 3 residues early in the read; its end comes from the germline J gene. J is TRBJ2-7 and V is TRBV20-1; D unclear. CDR3 length equals 13 residues. The germline V and J ends were trimmed by 0 bases and 6 bases, with 12 bases remaining between them. The germline V gene encodes CDR1 DFQATT and CDR2 SNEGSKA (reference sequence). The CDR3 reads CSARDPLAVEQYF. The CDR3 bases that were read are TGCAGTGCTAGAGATCCCTTAGCTGTCGAG.

As regards this clone: Read sequence stops 3 residues before the CDR3 end, and the germline J gene provides the missing end. The chain couples TRBV30 to TRBJ1-2; D is perhaps TRBD1 (6 bases). The CDR3 contains 12 residues. Germline V gene data show CDR1 as GTSNPN and CDR2 as SVGIG (reference sequence). The sequenced CDR3 bases are TGTGCCTGGAGTGTAGCACAGGGTACC. Residues: CAWSVAQGT. The full CDR3 protein reads CAWSVAQGTYTF.

This clone was seen many times. The CDR3 end lies 3 residues beyond the end of the read and is filled in from the germline J gene. V usage is TRBV7-2 and J usage is TRBJ2-1, with D maybe TRBD1 (5 bases). V gave up 2 bases and J gave up 9 bases, with 8 bases separating them. The germline gives CDR1 SGHTA, CDR2 FQGNSA. The CDR3 runs 12 residues. CDR3 sequence reads: CASSLSRAEQFF. The sequenced CDR3 bases are TGTGCCAGCAGCTTATCCAGGGCTGAG. Full variable domain (outside the CDR3, taken from reference TRBV7-2 and TRBJ2-1): GAGVSQSPSNKVTEKGKDVELRCDPISGHTALYWYRQSLGQGLEFLIYFQGNSAPDKSGLPSDRFSAERTGGSVSTLTIQRTQQEDSAVYLCASSLSRAEQFFGPGTRLTVL.

This clone occurred many times. From the germline J gene comes the end of the CDR3, since the read stops 3 residues before it. The gene calls are TRBV12-3 or TRBV12-4 and TRBJ1-1, with D possibly being TRBD1 (6 bases). This CDR3 spans 15 amino acids. The V end lost 6 bases, the J end lost 2 bases, and 16 bases lay between the germline ends. CDR3 in amino acids: CASSPGGALNTEAFF. The sequenced part of the CDR3 DNA is TGTGCCAGCAGCCCCGGGGGGGCCTTAAACACTGAA.

This clone has a count of ten or more. The read is 3 residues too short to cover the CDR3 end, so that end is filled in from the germline J gene. The chain is built from TRBV10-3 and TRBJ2-7, with TRBD2 matching over 12 bases. This CDR3 is built from 16 residues. Germline V gene lookup returns CDR1 ENHRY and CDR2 SYGVKD. Germline trimming cut 6 bases from V and 0 bases from J; bases unmatched to any gene: 6. The CDR3 here is CAIRIRLAGDSYEQYF. CDR3 DNA (partial): TGTGCCATCAGGATCCGACTAGCGGGGGACTCCTACGAG.

In regard to this clone: The read terminates 3 residues ahead of where the CDR3 ends, so the germline J gene completes it. This chain joins TRBV18 and TRBJ2-1; 9 bases map to TRBD2. The CDR3 runs to 14 residues. V was clipped by 6 bases and J by 6 bases; unmatched bases: 6. Germline lookup yields CDR1 KGHSH and CDR2 LQKENI. This CDR3 reads CASSDSGSGNEQFF. The sequenced part of the CDR3 DNA is TGTGCCAGCTCGGATAGCGGGAGTGGCAATGAG.

Here the CDR3 reads CASSLARLGLALAYEQYF. CDR3 DNA, as far as it was read: TGTGCCAGCAGCTTAGCGAGACTCGGACTAGCCTTAGCCTACGAG. The chain carries TRBV7-8 and TRBJ2-7; 8 nucleotides align to TRBD2. The CDR3 end is not reached by the read, which stops 3 residues before it; the germline J gene fills it in. Trimming removed 0 bases from V and 2 bases from J; junction bases left unmatched: 12. CDR3 length: 18 amino acids. CDR1 SGHVS and CDR2 FQNEAQ come from the germline V gene.

This clone was detected many times. The read falls 3 residues short of the CDR3 end, and the missing part is taken from the germline J gene. The chain recombines TRBV5-6 with TRBJ2-2, with D unclear. The CDR3 consists of 14 residues. The V end was cut by 2 bases, the J end by 3 bases, with 8 bases between. CDR1 is SGHDT and CDR2 is YYEEEE in the germline V gene. The CDR3 protein is CASSFRGHTGELFF. The sequenced CDR3 bases are TGTGCCAGCAGCTTCCGCGGTCACACCGGGGAG.

This clone appeared a few times. The read terminates 3 residues ahead of where the CDR3 ends, so the germline J gene completes it. The chain joins TRBV25-1 to TRBJ2-1; 11 bases agree with TRBD2. The germline V gene has CDR1 MGHDK and CDR2 SYGVNS. V lost 0 bases to trimming and J lost 4 bases; unmatched junction nucleotides: 5. This CDR3 comprises 17 residues. Incomplete CDR3 DNA: TGTGCCAGCAGTGAATATCGAACTAGCGGGGGTTACAATGAG. Translated, it gives CASSEYRTSGGYNE. The full CDR3 protein is CASSEYRTSGGYNEQFF.

This clone was seen only a few times. The CDR3 is cut off 3 residues early in the read; its end comes from the germline J gene. The chain couples TRBV11-2 to TRBJ2-5, with D maybe TRBD2 (5 bases). The CDR3 has 15 residues. CDR1 and CDR2 from the germline V gene are SGHAT and FQNNGV. The V end lost 1 base, the J end lost 7 bases, and 16 bases lay between the germline ends. Here the CDR3 reads CASSLVVGRAGTQYF. The CDR3 bases that were read are TGTGCCAGCAGCTTAGTAGTTGGCCGGGCGGGGACC.